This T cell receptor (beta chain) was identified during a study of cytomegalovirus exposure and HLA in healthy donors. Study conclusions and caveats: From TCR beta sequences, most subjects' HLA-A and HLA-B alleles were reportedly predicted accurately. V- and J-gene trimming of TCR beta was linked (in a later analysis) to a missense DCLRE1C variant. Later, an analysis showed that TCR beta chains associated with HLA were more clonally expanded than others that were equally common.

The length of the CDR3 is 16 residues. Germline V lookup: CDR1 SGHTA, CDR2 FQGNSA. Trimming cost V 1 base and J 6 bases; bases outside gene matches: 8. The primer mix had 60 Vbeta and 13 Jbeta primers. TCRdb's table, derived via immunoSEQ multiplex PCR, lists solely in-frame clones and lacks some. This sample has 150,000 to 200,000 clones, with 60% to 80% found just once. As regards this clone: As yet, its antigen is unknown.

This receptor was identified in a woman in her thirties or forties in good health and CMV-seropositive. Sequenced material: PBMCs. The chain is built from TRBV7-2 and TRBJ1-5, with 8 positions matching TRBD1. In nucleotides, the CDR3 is TGTGCCAGCAGCTTAGACGCAGGGGGCAGGATTCAGCCCCAGCATTTT. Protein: CASSLDAGGRIQPQHF.